The clone carrying this T cell receptor (beta chain) was counted a few times. Its matching antigen is unknown. This entry belongs to a study of response to subunit inactivated influenza vaccine. TCRdb re-called the RT-PCR reads through MiXCR, storing one row per CDR3 protein. Among 500,000 to 650,000 distinct CDR3 sequences listed, 6.5% to 8% were seen once. This CDR3 has 15 residues. Trimming removed 5 bases at V and 4 bases at J, with 17 bases between. Germline values: CDR1 SGHTA, CDR2 FQGNSA. Study-wide results and caveats: Seasonal influenza vaccination, on each occasion, was suggested by the authors to recruit few new T cells.

The input for sequencing was PBMCs from blood, taken less than 30 months after vaccination. The J gene is TRBJ1-1, the V gene TRBV7-2; the D gene is possibly TRBD1 (6 bases). The source of this sequence is a man in his fifties or sixties who received an inactivated influenza vaccine. As DNA, the CDR3 is TGTGCCAGCAGCCCTAGGGGCCGGGGGCGCACTGAAGCTTTCTTT. This sequence encodes CASSPRGRGRTEAFF.